Listed here are 23 T cell receptor beta chains from one sample, sequenced in a study of CD8+ T cells in alopecia areata. As the sequencing template, cDNA was produced by extracting RNA and reverse transcribing it. The protocol was immunoSEQ multiplex PCR, while the TCRdb copy is restricted to in-frame clones and leaves out a portion. Of about 220,000 clones in the sample, more than 45% were seen once. The treatment: oral pan-JAK inhibitor, 5-10 mg twice daily. Sequences were derived from CD4+ T cells sorted from blood, sampled at week 4, from a patient treated with tofacitinib. The receptors originated from a human donor with alopecia areata.

The chain is built from TRBV4-1 and TRBJ1-2, with D hard to call. Deletions cut 0 bases from V and 4 bases from J, with 9 bases between. Per the germline V gene, CDR1 is MGHRA and CDR2 is YSYEKL. There are 14 residues in the CDR3. The CDR3 loop reads CASSQDTGFYGYTF. The CDR3 coding sequence is TGCGCCAGCAGCCAAGATACTGGATTCTATGGCTACACCTTC.

The rearrangement joins TRBV27 to TRBJ2-7, with D hard to call. Trimming removed 6 bases at V and 7 bases at J, with 10 bases between. Per the germline V gene, CDR1 is MNHEY and CDR2 is SMNVEV (reference sequence). The CDR3 is 11 amino acids. CDR3 in amino acids: CASRRLGEQYF. The DNA for the CDR3 is TGTGCCAGCAGGAGGCTGGGGGAGCAGTACTTC.

CDR3 residues: CASSQDPQGAFSGANVLTF. The CDR3 DNA reads TGCGCCAGCAGCCAAGACCCCCAGGGGGCATTTTCTGGGGCCAACGTCCTGACTTTC. The V gene is TRBV4-3, the J gene TRBJ2-6; 8 bases align to TRBD1. Germline loops: CDR1 LGHNA, CDR2 YSLEER. This CDR3 region has 19 residues. Trimming cost V 0 bases and J 1 base; bases outside gene matches: 8.

The V gene is TRBV27, the J gene TRBJ1-6, with D perhaps TRBD1 (6 bases). This CDR3 contains 17 residues. V was clipped by 0 bases and J by 7 bases, with 16 bases between them. Germline lookup yields CDR1 MNHEY and CDR2 SMNVEV (reference sequence). The CDR3 DNA reads TGTGCCAGCAGTTTATCAAACCCAGGGGCGACCAATTCACCCCTCCACTTT. This translates into CASSLSNPGATNSPLHF.

This clone was seen many times. The V call is TRBV14, the J call TRBJ1-2, with no clear D. V dropped 1 base and J dropped 1 base, with 4 bases sitting between them. CDR3 size: 13 residues. Germline CDR1 reads SGHDN; CDR2 reads FVKESK. The chain's CDR3 is CASSQADNYGYTF. CDR3 in DNA: TGTGCCAGCAGCCAAGCAGATAACTATGGCTACACCTTC.

This clone was recorded many times. The rearrangement joins TRBV28 to TRBJ1-4; D is perhaps TRBD1 (6 bases). Trimming took off 6 bases at V and 1 base at J, with 18 bases between the two ends. Germline CDR1 reads MDHEN; CDR2 reads SYDVKM. This CDR3 has 17 residues. CDR3 coding DNA: TGTGCCAGCAGCCACGGGGGCGGAGACCAAACTAATGAAAAACTGTTTTTT. Its translation is CASSHGGGDQTNEKLFF.

This clone has only one observation. V is TRBV5-1 and J is TRBJ2-3, with D perhaps TRBD1 (5 bases). The ends were cut back, 0 bases at V and 10 bases at J, with 18 bases in the middle. The CDR3 contains 15 residues. Looked up from germline, CDR1 is SGHRS and CDR2 is YFSETQ. CDR3 DNA sequence: TGCGCCAGCAGCTTGGGTTCCAGGGAACATGCTGCGCAGTATTTT. Residues: CASSLGSREHAAQYF. The full variable domain, with the rest looked up from reference TRBV5-1 and TRBJ2-3, is KAGVTQTPRYLIKTRGQQVTLSCSPISGHRSVSWYQQTPGQGLQFLFEYFSETQRNKGNFPGRFSGRQFSNSRSEMNVSTLELGDSALYLCASSLGSREHAAQYFGPGTRLTVL.

The table lists this clone with a count of one. V and J are TRBV29-1 and TRBJ2-5; D might be TRBD2 (6 bases). There are 13 residues in the CDR3. Per the germline V gene, CDR1 is SQVTM and CDR2 is ANQGSEA. Deletions cut 8 bases from V and 1 base from J, with 14 bases between. The CDR3 here is CSSSAGSQETQYF. The CDR3 nucleotides read TGCAGCTCAAGTGCGGGATCCCAAGAGACCCAGTACTTC.

This clone has a single count. The rearrangement joins TRBV10-3 to TRBJ1-1; D is unclear. The CDR3 spans 13 residues. Per the germline V gene, CDR1 is ENHRY and CDR2 is SYGVKD. The ends were cut back, 6 bases at V and 2 bases at J, with 10 bases in the middle. CDR3 sequence (DNA): TGTGCCATCAGCCCAACACCCAACACTGAAGCTTTCTTT. Its protein is CAISPTPNTEAFF.

The chain uses TRBV30 and TRBJ2-3, with 8 bases lining up with TRBD2. This CDR3 contains 13 residues. With 1 base clipped from V and 4 bases from J, the junction kept 1 base outside the gene matches. Germline CDR1 and CDR2: GTSNPN and SVGIG (reference sequence). The DNA of the CDR3 is TGTGCCTGGAGTGGTAGCGGGGCAGATACGCAGTATTTT. The encoded protein is CAWSGSGADTQYF.

V gene TRBV5-1 combines with J gene TRBJ2-7, with TRBD1 identical over 7 bases. This CDR3 contains 15 residues. Germline CDR1 is SGHRS and CDR2 is YFSETQ. Unmatched junction bases numbered 10, after V lost 4 bases and J lost 3 bases. The CDR3 region is CASSLQGVPLYEQYF. CDR3 DNA sequence: TGCGCCAGCAGCCTCCAGGGGGTCCCGCTCTACGAGCAGTACTTC.

This clone turned up a few times. The CDR3 DNA sequence: TGTGCCAGCAGCACCGCGGGGGGCTTCACAGATACGCAGTATTTT. Translation gives CASSTAGGFTDTQYF. The chain carries TRBV7-9 and TRBJ2-3, with 8 bases fitting TRBD2. Germline CDR1 SEHNR, CDR2 FQNEAQ (reference sequence). This CDR3 contains 15 residues. Germline trimming cut 5 bases from V and 2 bases from J; bases unmatched to any gene: 6.

The chain recombines TRBV6-5 with TRBJ2-3; possibly TRBD1 or TRBD2 for D (5 bases each). Germline CDR1 MNHEY, CDR2 SVGAGI. The CDR3 has 15 residues. Trimming shortened V by 4 bases and J by 8 bases, and 19 bases separated the two germline ends. CDR3 in amino acids: CASSSGAAVTVTQYF. In DNA, the CDR3 is TGTGCCAGCAGTTCCGGGGCGGCCGTCACTGTTACGCAGTATTTT.

This clone has a handful of counts. The chain couples TRBV6-5 to TRBJ2-2; TRBD2 is a possible D gene (6 bases). Germline V gives CDR1 MNHEY, CDR2 SVGAGI. Between the trimmed V and J ends, which lost 11 bases and 0 bases, there was a span of 16 bases. The CDR3 extends over 15 amino acids. The CDR3 nucleotides are TGTGCCGCGAAGGATAAGCGGGCGAACACCGGGGAGCTGTTTTTT. Its translation is CAAKDKRANTGELFF.

The chain uses TRBV19 and TRBJ2-3; 7 positions match TRBD1. Germline trimming cut 3 bases from V and 0 bases from J; bases unmatched to any gene: 3. Germline lookup yields CDR1 LNHDA and CDR2 SQIVND (reference sequence). The length of the CDR3 is 15 residues. This chain's CDR3 is CASSIKTGSTDTQYF. The CDR3 bases are TGTGCCAGTAGTATTAAGACAGGGAGCACAGATACGCAGTATTTT.

Ten or more counts support this clone. This chain links TRBV19 with TRBJ1-1; no clear D gene. From germline, CDR1 is LNHDA and CDR2 SQIVND (reference sequence). V was pared by 6 bases and J by 0 bases, with 17 bases between. This CDR3 comprises 16 residues. The CDR3 nucleotides read TGTGCCAGTAGCCCCCCTTTAGGACGTATGAACACTGAAGCTTTCTTT. It specifies CASSPPLGRMNTEAFF.

J is TRBJ2-2 and V is TRBV30; 9 bases match TRBD1. Trimming removed 0 bases from V and 4 bases from J; junction bases left unmatched: 3. Germline lookup yields CDR1 GTSNPN and CDR2 SVGIG (reference sequence). The CDR3 is made up of 15 amino acids. CDR3 sequence reads: CAWSVGTGTTGELFF. CDR3 DNA sequence: TGTGCCTGGAGTGTTGGGACAGGGACCACCGGGGAGCTGTTTTTT.

V gene TRBV29-1 combines with J gene TRBJ2-2, with 10 bases fitting TRBD2. Germline V gene lookup returns CDR1 SQVTM and CDR2 ANQGSEA. The CDR3 sequence is 15 residues long. The V segment lost 4 bases and the J segment 1 base; nucleotides outside the gene matches: 3. CDR3 bases: TGCAGCGTTGTTAGCGGGGGGCTGAACACCGGGGAGCTGTTTTTT. Translation: CSVVSGGLNTGELFF.

There are many counts of this clone. The genes are TRBV18 and TRBJ1-2, with unresolved D. CDR1 is KGHSH and CDR2 is LQKENI in the germline V gene. V dropped 6 bases and J dropped 2 bases, with 13 bases sitting between them. The CDR3 is 14 residues long. CDR3 sequence reads: CASSSDGPNYGYTF. In nucleotides, the CDR3 is TGTGCCAGCTCCAGTGACGGCCCCAACTATGGCTACACCTTC.

This clone was picked up a small number of times. The gene calls are TRBV7-3 and TRBJ2-4, with D unclear. Trimming left V 2 bases short and J 7 bases short, with 9 bases between. The CDR3 sequence is 13 residues long. CDR1 and CDR2 from the germline V gene are SGHTA and FQGTGA. CDR3: CASSLGLGNIQYF. The DNA of the CDR3 is TGTGCCAGCAGCTTAGGGCTGGGGAACATTCAGTACTTC.

This clone was observed a few times. V usage is TRBV18 and J usage is TRBJ2-1, with D perhaps TRBD1 (6 bases). Per the germline V gene, CDR1 is KGHSH and CDR2 is LQKENI. V was pared by 0 bases and J by 5 bases, with 11 bases between. CDR3 size: 15 residues. The CDR3 DNA follows: TGTGCCAGCTCACCACCGACGGGACAAGACAATGAGCAGTTCTTC. It translates to CASSPPTGQDNEQFF. Using reference TRBV18 and TRBJ2-1 for the parts outside the CDR3, the full variable domain is NAGVMQNPRHLVRRRGQEARLRCSPMKGHSHVYWYRQLPEEGLKFMVYLQKENIIDESGMPKERFSAEFPKEGPSILRIQQVVRGDSAAYFCASSPPTGQDNEQFFGPGTRLTVL.

This clone has more than one count but fewer than ten. The V gene is TRBV29-1, the J gene TRBJ2-7; 9 nucleotides agree with TRBD2. V was pared by 6 bases and J by 2 bases, with 8 bases of the junction left unmatched. The CDR3 has 14 amino acids. CDR1 and CDR2 from the germline V gene are SQVTM and ANQGSEA. Here the CDR3 reads CSVLKTSGPYEQYF. The CDR3 nucleotides read TGCAGCGTACTGAAGACTAGCGGTCCCTACGAGCAGTACTTC.

The rearrangement links TRBV2 to TRBJ1-2, with TRBD1 matching 10 bases. This CDR3 comprises 14 residues. The germline CDR1 and CDR2 sequences are SNHLY and FYNNEI. J lost 2 bases, V lost 5 bases, and 2 bases had no gene match. CDR3 bases: TGTGCCAGCAGTTCGGACAGGGGGAACTATGGCTACACCTTC. Translated: CASSSDRGNYGYTF.